This T cell receptor (beta chain) was identified in a study of T cells expressing NK-cell markers. About the study: It was sorted CD3+CD56+NKG2C+, CD3+CD56+NKG2C- and CD3+CD56-NKG2C+ T cells that supplied the TCR beta repertoires. Seven of the eight sequenced donors were HCMV-seropositive; one was seronegative.

The CDR3 has 14 amino acids. In germline, CDR1 is SQVTM, CDR2 ANQGSEA. Study observations and caveats: The CD3+CD56-NKG2C+ fraction of a few donors was likewise dominated by these clonotypes.

To note about this clonotype: What it binds is unknown.

One entry per CDR3 protein, without DNA, is what TCRdb gives after re-calling the 5' RACE reads. Its table lists some 300,000 distinct CDR3 sequences. The rearrangement joins TRBV29-1 to TRBJ2-1; TCRdb indicates TRBD1, and absent DNA this call remains unverified. The TCR comes from a young man in good health. Sequenced material: blood T cells: a sorted CD56 or NKG2C T cell subset, CD4+ or CD8+ T cells, or bulk PBMC T cells (not recorded which). This chain's CDR3 is CSVATGTAQTEQFF.